The 28 T cell receptor beta chains presented below share a single source sample, sequenced in a study of blood T cells in healthy people across ages. A second PCR, run for roughly 7 to 11 cycles, used a sample-barcoded 5' primer plus a J-beta primer mix. From the 5' RACE reads, TCRdb called clonotypes with MiXCR, one entry per CDR3 protein. Among more than 550,000 distinct CDR3 sequences listed, 22% were seen once. Material: blood. The receptor set was obtained from a man aged 65 to 85 in good health.

J is TRBJ2-5 and V is TRBV12-3 or TRBV12-4; 12 bases agree with TRBD2. CDR3 length equals 15 residues. The trim removed 6 bases at V and 3 bases at J, leaving 5 bases unmatched. The CDR3 coding sequence is TGTGCCAGCAGCCAAAGGACTAGCGGGGAAGAGACCCAGTACTTC. It specifies CASSQRTSGEETQYF.

The chain is built from TRBV6-6 and TRBJ2-4, with no clear D. Germline-derived CDR1 and CDR2 are MNHNY and SVGAGI (reference sequence). The CDR3 has 16 residues. Trimming pared 6 bases from V and 1 base from J, leaving 16 bases between. CDR3 nucleotide sequence: TGTGCCAGCAGCCTAAAGTCACTTTTTGCCAAAAACATTCAGTACTTC. Its translation is CASSLKSLFAKNIQYF.

The chain has TRBV19 and TRBJ2-5; D gene uncertain. CDR3 length: 13 amino acids. Germline V lookup: CDR1 LNHDA, CDR2 SQIVND (reference sequence). Trimming removed 1 base at V and 4 bases at J, with 7 bases between. The CDR3 is CASSIAHSETQYF. Written as DNA, the CDR3 is TGTGCCAGTAGTATAGCACATTCAGAGACCCAGTACTTC.

V gene TRBV12-1 combines with J gene TRBJ2-3. TRBV12-1 is an annotated pseudogene. The CDR3 is made up of 12 amino acids. CDR3 sequence reads: CASSFVEYTQYF. CDR3 nucleotides: TGTGCCAGCAGCTTTGTGGAATATACGCAGTATTTT.

Concerning this clonotype: A read error may explain this, as a much larger clone is one base away. The chain uses TRBV7-2 and TRBJ1-4; 8 bases fit TRBD1. The germline V gene has CDR1 SGHTA and CDR2 FQGNSA. The CDR3 has 16 residues. After removal of 5 bases from V and 11 bases from J, the junction contained 16 bases not matched to a gene. The CDR3 here is CASSTRIVTGADKLFF. DNA of the CDR3: TGTGCCAGCAGCACTAGGATCGTGACAGGGGCTGACAAACTGTTTTTT. The full variable domain, in which reference TRBV7-2 and TRBJ1-4 provide the parts outside the CDR3, is GAGVSQSPSNKVTEKGKDVELRCDPISGHTALYWYRQSLGQGLEFLIYFQGNSAPDKSGLPSDRFSAERTGGSVSTLTIQRTQQEDSAVYLCASSTRIVTGADKLFFGSGTQLSVL.

The genes are TRBV29-1 and TRBJ2-5; the D gene is possibly TRBD2 (6 bases). Trimming took off 2 bases at V and 2 bases at J, with 21 bases between the two ends. From germline, CDR1 is SQVTM and CDR2 ANQGSEA. The CDR3 totals 17 residues. CDR3 in DNA: TGCAGCGTTGAAAGGGTGAGGGGTAGCGGAAGGCAAGAGACCCAGTACTTC. Translated, it gives CSVERVRGSGRQETQYF.

This clonotype was seen more than once but under ten times. The chain has TRBV20-1 and TRBJ2-1; 10 bases are a match to TRBD2. CDR3 length equals 15 residues. Germline CDR1 DFQATT, CDR2 SNEGSKA (reference sequence). V shed 1 base and J 4 bases; nucleotides not matched to a gene: 4. The CDR3 is CSARVPAGGYNEQFF. CDR3 coding DNA: TGCAGTGCTAGAGTCCCAGCGGGAGGGTACAATGAGCAGTTCTTC.

This clonotype was recorded many times. The rearrangement uses TRBV18 and TRBJ1-2, with TRBD1 as a possible D gene (6 bases). This CDR3 has 14 residues. Germline CDR1 is KGHSH and CDR2 is LQKENI. Trimming left V 3 bases short and J 3 bases short, with 11 bases between. This CDR3 reads CASSPPGADYGYTF. CDR3 in DNA: TGTGCCAGCTCACCTCCAGGGGCGGACTATGGCTACACCTTC.

The chain recombines TRBV9 with TRBJ2-3; no reliable D call. The CDR3 consists of 15 residues. CDR1 is SGDLS, CDR2 YYNGEE, per germline. Deletions cut 3 bases from V and 0 bases from J, with 11 bases between. The CDR3 region is CASSDQRTSTDTQYF. The DNA of the CDR3 is TGTGCCAGCAGCGACCAACGTACTAGCACAGATACGCAGTATTTT.

The chain uses TRBV6-5 and TRBJ2-5; TRBD1 might be the D (5 bases). V was cut by 2 bases and J by 4 bases, with 17 bases left in between. The length of the CDR3 is 16 residues. CDR1 is MNHEY and CDR2 is SVGAGI in the germline V gene. Written as DNA, the CDR3 is TGTGCCAGCAGTTACCGAGACCCTGTGGGGCCAGAGACCCAGTACTTC. This codes for CASSYRDPVGPETQYF.

The CDR3 sequence is CASSPPGLTGDTQYF. CDR3 in DNA: TGTGCCAGTAGTCCCCCGGGACTCACAGGGGATACGCAGTATTTT. The chain employs TRBV19 and TRBJ2-3; D is possibly TRBD1 or TRBD2 (6 bases each). This CDR3 is 15 amino acids long. V shed 5 bases and J shed 6 bases, with 18 bases lying between them. CDR1 is LNHDA, CDR2 SQIVND, per germline (reference sequence).

This chain connects TRBV24-1 to TRBJ2-3; the D is unclear. The germline CDR1 and CDR2 sequences are KGHDR and SFDVKD. V was trimmed by 7 bases and J by 6 bases, leaving 10 bases between them. The length of the CDR3 is 12 residues. CDR3 nucleotide sequence: TGTGCCACCAGCGAGGATGTGGATACGCAGTATTTT. As protein: CATSEDVDTQYF.

V gene TRBV5-1 combines with J gene TRBJ1-1, with 11 bases fitting TRBD1. This CDR3 is built from 15 residues. CDR1 is SGHRS, CDR2 YFSETQ, per germline. The V segment lost 4 bases and the J segment 6 bases; nucleotides outside the gene matches: 8. CDR3 nucleotide sequence: TGCGCCAGCAGCCAAGGGACAGGGGGTTATTCTGAAGCTTTCTTT. Its translation is CASSQGTGGYSEAFF.

This clonotype appeared a few times. The chain combines TRBV20-1 with TRBJ2-3; no definite D call. Germline loops: CDR1 DFQATT, CDR2 SNEGSKA (reference sequence). The germline V and J ends were trimmed by 6 bases and 6 bases, with 13 bases remaining between them. CDR3 length: 12 residues. Here the CDR3 DNA reads TGCAGTGCACCGAATCCCGTCGATACGCAGTATTTT. It encodes CSAPNPVDTQYF.

A note on this clonotype: This clone may be a read error of a much larger clone one base away. The conserved closing phenylalanine or tryptophan is absent in this CDR3, likely reflecting a read error. The chain is built from TRBV29-1 and TRBJ1-3; no clear D. Germline-derived CDR1 and CDR2 are SQVTM and ANQGSEA. The V end was cut by 2 bases, the J end by 0 bases, with 8 bases between. The CDR3 has 14 residues. The CDR3 nucleotides are TGCAGCGTTGAATCGGGTCTCTCTGGAAACACCATATATTTA. Its protein is CSVESGLSGNTIYL.

The chain carries TRBV19 and TRBJ2-4; 8 positions match TRBD2. Trimming cost V 7 bases and J 6 bases; bases outside gene matches: 5. Germline loops: CDR1 LNHDA, CDR2 SQIVND (reference sequence). This CDR3 spans 13 amino acids. The DNA of the CDR3 is TGTGCCAGTACTTCCGGGACTAGAAACATTCAGTACTTC. Amino acids: CASTSGTRNIQYF.

The V and J genes are TRBV7-6 and TRBJ2-6; D is unclear. This CDR3 is built from 16 residues. The germline CDR1 and CDR2 sequences are SGHVS and FNYEAQ. V was trimmed by 5 bases and J by 0 bases, leaving 11 bases between them. The CDR3 reads CASSLPPSSGANVLTF. The CDR3 DNA sequence: TGTGCCAGCAGCCTCCCCCCCAGCTCTGGGGCCAACGTCCTGACTTTC. The variable domain in full, completed from reference TRBV7-6 and TRBJ2-6, reads GAGVSQSPRYKVTKRGQDVALRCDPISGHVSLYWYRQALGQGPEFLTYFNYEAQQDKSGLPNDRFSAERPEGSISTLTIQRTEQRDSAMYRCASSLPPSSGANVLTFGAGSRLTVL.

This clonotype was observed many times. The J gene is TRBJ1-4, the V gene TRBV7-2; D not resolved. Between the trimmed V and J ends, which lost 7 bases and 7 bases, there was a span of 7 bases. Looked up from germline, CDR1 is SGHTA and CDR2 is FQGNSA. The CDR3 runs to 11 residues. CDR3 DNA: TGTGCCAGCAAAGAGGGTGAAAAACTGTTTTTT. It codes for CASKEGEKLFF. Based on the CDR3 plus reference TRBV7-2 and TRBJ1-4, the full variable domain is GAGVSQSPSNKVTEKGKDVELRCDPISGHTALYWYRQSLGQGLEFLIYFQGNSAPDKSGLPSDRFSAERTGGSVSTLTIQRTQQEDSAVYLCASKEGEKLFFGSGTQLSVL.

The chain is built from TRBV6-6 and TRBJ2-1, with TRBD2 as a possible D gene (5 bases). Germline V gene data show CDR1 as MNHNY and CDR2 as SVGAGI (reference sequence). The ends were cut back, 2 bases at V and 8 bases at J, with 10 bases in the middle. The CDR3 sequence is 13 residues long. The DNA for the CDR3 is TGTGCCAGCAGTTACCTTCTAGCCTATGAGCAGTTCTTC. Encoded protein: CASSYLLAYEQFF.

This clonotype was seen a few times. The CDR3 DNA sequence: TGTGCCAGCAGTCCCTGGACAGGATCCGAGCAGTACGTC. This codes for CASSPWTGSEQYV. The chain combines TRBV27 with TRBJ2-7, with TRBD1 identical over 7 bases. CDR3 length: 13 residues. V was pared by 5 bases and J by 6 bases, with 7 bases of the junction left unmatched. Germline loops: CDR1 MNHEY, CDR2 SMNVEV (reference sequence).

The V and J genes are TRBV7-9 and TRBJ2-1; TRBD2 matches at 8 bases. Germline V gene lookup returns CDR1 SEHNR and CDR2 FQNEAQ (reference sequence). The CDR3 is made up of 16 amino acids. V dropped 5 bases and J dropped 0; count of bases not matched to a gene: 6. The CDR3 loop is CASSPELADSYNEQFF. CDR3 DNA: TGTGCCAGCAGCCCTGAACTAGCGGACTCCTACAATGAGCAGTTCTTC.

This clonotype has more than one count but fewer than ten. The rearrangement joins TRBV12-3 or TRBV12-4 to TRBJ1-2, with TRBD1 matching 7 bases. The length of the CDR3 is 14 residues. V was pared by 3 bases and J by 4 bases, with 5 bases of the junction left unmatched. The CDR3 is CASSFKTGPYGYTF. CDR3 bases: TGTGCCAGCAGTTTTAAGACAGGGCCCTATGGCTACACCTTC.

This clonotype was observed many times. The chain has TRBV27 and TRBJ2-3; 7 bases match TRBD1. The assigned J gene may be wrong: the sequence end matches TRBJ2-5 better. Germline CDR1 and CDR2: MNHEY and SMNVEV (reference sequence). The CDR3 contains 11 residues. CDR3 amino acids: CASRSGGTQYF. The DNA of the CDR3 is TGTGCCAGCAGATCAGGGGGGACCCAGTACTTC.

The chain has TRBV7-2 and TRBJ1-4, with unresolved D. V dropped 0 bases and J dropped 5 bases, with 7 bases sitting between them. CDR1 and CDR2 from the germline V gene are SGHTA and FQGNSA. This CDR3 has 14 residues. Written as DNA, the CDR3 is TGTGCCAGCAGCTTAGCTGGGATGAATGAAAAACTGTTTTTT. This codes for CASSLAGMNEKLFF.

Only a few counts were recorded for this clonotype. This rearrangement joins TRBV6-1 to TRBJ2-1; possibly TRBD2 for D (5 bases). CDR3 size: 15 residues. In germline, CDR1 is MNHNS, CDR2 SASEGT. Trimming left V 7 bases short and J 0 bases short, with 13 bases between. This CDR3 reads CASIRRGVSYNEQFF. CDR3 nucleotides: TGTGCCAGCATCCGACGGGGAGTCTCCTACAATGAGCAGTTCTTC.

The rearrangement links TRBV12-3 or TRBV12-4 to TRBJ2-2; D is perhaps TRBD1 or TRBD2 (5 bases each). Between the trimmed V and J ends, which lost 0 bases and 6 bases, there was a span of 11 bases. The CDR3 runs to 15 residues. The CDR3 DNA is TGTGCCAGCAGTTTAGCCGGGACCATGGCCGGGGAGCTGTTTTTT. Its translation: CASSLAGTMAGELFF.

The CDR3 DNA reads as TGTGCCAGCAGCCAAGATCTCACTAGCGCGATCTACGAGCAGTACTTC. This encodes CASSQDLTSAIYEQYF. This chain links TRBV3-1 with TRBJ2-7, with 7 positions matching TRBD2. Germline V gene sequence: CDR1 LGHDT, CDR2 YNNKEL (reference sequence). V lost 0 bases and J lost 3; bases outside the gene matches: 8. CDR3 length: 16 amino acids.

The V and J genes are TRBV12-3 or TRBV12-4 and TRBJ1-2, with D perhaps matching TRBD1 (6 bases). Trimming shortened V by 2 bases and J by 3 bases, and 10 bases separated the two germline ends. CDR3 length: 14 amino acids. For the CDR3, the DNA is TGTGCCAGCAGTTTAATGGGGGGCGACTATGGCTACACCTTC. This sequence encodes CASSLMGGDYGYTF.